The entry below gives a single TCR beta chain sequence along with its context. The antigen is not known. This sample is drawn from a study of cytomegalovirus exposure and HLA in healthy donors. The study ran its PCR with 60 Vbeta and 13 Jbeta primers. Produced via immunoSEQ multiplex PCR; TCRdb's table is partial and in-frame only. The data show about 92,000 clones, around 80% seen once. General observations from the study: Researchers reported in a later analysis that a missense DCLRE1C variant was tied to TCR beta V- and J-gene trimming. It is likely that the observed cluster of highly shared sequence variants was a sequencing artifact. Among the most significant clusters, several appeared linked to common viral pathogens in a later analysis.

The clonotype was recovered from a man between 18 and 35 years old in good health and CMV-seronegative. Sequencing used PBMCs.

The chain's CDR3 is CASSQKALGGEQFF. Written as DNA, the CDR3 is TGCGCCAGCAGCCAGAAGGCCCTAGGGGGTGAGCAGTTCTTC. The chain combines TRBV4-1 with TRBJ2-1, with D possibly being TRBD1 (6 bases). Germline V gene data show CDR1 as MGHRA and CDR2 as YSYEKL. The CDR3 spans 14 residues. Trimming took 3 bases from V and 9 from J, leaving 15 bases between them.